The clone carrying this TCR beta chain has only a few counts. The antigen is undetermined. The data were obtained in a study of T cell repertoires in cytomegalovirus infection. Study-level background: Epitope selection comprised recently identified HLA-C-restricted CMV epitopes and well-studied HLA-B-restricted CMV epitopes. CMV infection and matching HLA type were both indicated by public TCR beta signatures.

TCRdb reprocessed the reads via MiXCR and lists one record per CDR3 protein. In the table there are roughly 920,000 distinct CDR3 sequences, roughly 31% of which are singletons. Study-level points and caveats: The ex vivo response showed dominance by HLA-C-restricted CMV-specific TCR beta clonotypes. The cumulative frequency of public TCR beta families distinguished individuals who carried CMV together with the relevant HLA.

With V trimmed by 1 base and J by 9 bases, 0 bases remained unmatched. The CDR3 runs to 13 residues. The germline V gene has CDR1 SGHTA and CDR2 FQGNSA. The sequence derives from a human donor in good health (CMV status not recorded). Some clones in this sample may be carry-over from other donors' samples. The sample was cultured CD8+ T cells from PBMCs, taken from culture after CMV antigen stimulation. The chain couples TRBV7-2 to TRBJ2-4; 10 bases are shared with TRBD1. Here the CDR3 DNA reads TGTGCCAGCAGCTTAGGACAGGGGGCCATTCAGTACTTC. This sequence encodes CASSLGQGAIQYF.